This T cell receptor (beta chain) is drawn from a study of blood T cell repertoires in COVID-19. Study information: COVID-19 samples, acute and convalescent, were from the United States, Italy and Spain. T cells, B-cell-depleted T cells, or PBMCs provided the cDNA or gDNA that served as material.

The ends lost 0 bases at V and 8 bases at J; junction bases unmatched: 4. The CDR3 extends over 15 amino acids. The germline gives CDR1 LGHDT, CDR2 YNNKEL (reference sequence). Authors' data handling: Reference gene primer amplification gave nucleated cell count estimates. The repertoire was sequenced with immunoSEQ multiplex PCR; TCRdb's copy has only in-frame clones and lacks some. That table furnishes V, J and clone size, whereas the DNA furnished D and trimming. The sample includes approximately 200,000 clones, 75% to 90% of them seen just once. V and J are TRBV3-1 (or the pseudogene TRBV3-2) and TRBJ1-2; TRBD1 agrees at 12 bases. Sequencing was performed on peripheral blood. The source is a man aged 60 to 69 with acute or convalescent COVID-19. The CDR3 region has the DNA TGTGCCAGCAGCCAAGAGAGGGGACAGGGGGCGGGCTACACCTTC. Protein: CASSQERGQGAGYTF.